This T cell receptor (beta chain) was sequenced in a study of naive and memory T cell subsets. The SP2 primer and nested alpha and beta constant region primers amplified ligated cDNA in four rounds. Alpha and beta constant region primers primed reverse transcription for blood and skin samples. TCRdb used MiXCR to reprocess the UMI-ligation and nested PCR reads, holding one entry per CDR3 protein. The sample shows about 37,000 distinct CDR3 sequences, 9.5% to 11% of them seen only once. Treatment denoted: skin biopsy from PPD injection site in Mantoux-positive individual. TCR cDNA received a 3' ligated oligonucleotide that carried a UMI. Biopsied sites were PPD injections in people with a positive Mantoux test. A word on this clonotype: Its antigen is as yet unknown. A much larger clone differs from this one at a single base, so this may be a read error.

Study conclusions and caveats: TCRs were reportedly recovered from both biopsy types, mostly tuberculin test sites.

This TCR was sampled from an adult in good health. The starting material was skin, obtained from a tuberculin skin test site.

The CDR3 DNA is TGCAGTGCTCCCGGTTGGGCTAACTATAGCTACACCTTC. It translates to CSAPGWANYSYTF. The chain combines TRBV20-1 with TRBJ1-2; D is uncertain. The germline gives CDR1 DFQATT, CDR2 SNEGSKA (reference sequence). The CDR3 is 13 amino acids.